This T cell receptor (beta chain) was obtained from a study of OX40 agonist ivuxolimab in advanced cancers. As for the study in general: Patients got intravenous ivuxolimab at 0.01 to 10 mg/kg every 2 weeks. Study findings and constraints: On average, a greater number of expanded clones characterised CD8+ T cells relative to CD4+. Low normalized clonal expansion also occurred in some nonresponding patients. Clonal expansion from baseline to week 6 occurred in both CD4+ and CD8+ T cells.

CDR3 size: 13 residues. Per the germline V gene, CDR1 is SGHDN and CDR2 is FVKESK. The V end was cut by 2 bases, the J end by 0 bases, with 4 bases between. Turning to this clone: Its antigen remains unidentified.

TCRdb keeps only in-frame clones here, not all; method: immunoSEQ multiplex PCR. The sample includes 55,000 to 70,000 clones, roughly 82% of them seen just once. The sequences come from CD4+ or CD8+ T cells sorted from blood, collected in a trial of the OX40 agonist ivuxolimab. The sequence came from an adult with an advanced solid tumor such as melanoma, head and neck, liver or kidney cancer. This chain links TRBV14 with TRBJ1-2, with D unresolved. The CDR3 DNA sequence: TGTGCCAGCAGCCAACAAACTAACTATGGCTACACCTTC. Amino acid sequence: CASSQQTNYGYTF.